A selection of T cell receptor beta chains follows, all from one sample in a study of T-cell reconstitution after alpha-beta-depleted transplantation in children. TCRdb recomputed calls from the PCR reads with MiXCR, one row per CDR3 protein. Among some 390,000 distinct CDR3 sequences listed, over 20% were seen once. The sample consisted of PBMCs from the stem cell graft donor, taken from the stem cell graft. These receptors came from a human donor who donated a stem cell graft to a child with acute myeloid leukemia. Each CDR3 is given with its conserved first and last residue. Fields, in order: clone size, V gene, D gene, J gene, CDR3 protein, CDR3 DNA. A D gene is named only where the DNA matches it firmly. For some rows the clone size is stated as once, few or many, or as a class when expanded; others skip it.

abundance: .; v_gene: TRBV7-2; d_gene: .; j_gene: TRBJ2-7; CDR3aa: CASSLAAGYEQYF; CDR3nt: TGTGCCAGCAGCTTAGCTGCCGGCTACGAGCAGTACTTC
abundance: .; v_gene: TRBV20-1; d_gene: TRBD2; j_gene: TRBJ2-5; CDR3aa: CSASPVLAGMETQYF; CDR3nt: TGCAGTGCTAGTCCGGTACTAGCGGGGATGGAGACCCAGTACTTC
abundance: many; v_gene: TRBV20-1; d_gene: .; j_gene: TRBJ2-7; CDR3aa: CSADDSYEQYF; CDR3nt: TGCAGTGCTGATGATAGCTACGAGCAGTACTTC
abundance: few; v_gene: TRBV6-1; d_gene: TRBD1; j_gene: TRBJ1-2; CDR3aa: CASSRTGEQYGYTF; CDR3nt: TGTGCCAGCAGTAGGACAGGGGAGCAGTATGGCTACACCTTC
abundance: .; v_gene: TRBV28; d_gene: .; j_gene: TRBJ2-3; CDR3aa: CASSLGWTSGSTDTQYF; CDR3nt: TGTGCCAGCAGTTTAGGTTGGACTTCGGGTAGCACAGATACGCAGTATTTT
abundance: few; v_gene: TRBV12-3/TRBV12-4; d_gene: TRBD1; j_gene: TRBJ2-6; CDR3aa: CASSRRDRPSGANVLTF; CDR3nt: TGTGCCAGCAGCCGAAGGGACAGGCCCTCTGGGGCCAACGTCCTGACTTTC
abundance: many; v_gene: TRBV18; d_gene: .; j_gene: TRBJ2-7; CDR3aa: CASRETGTGYEQYF; CDR3nt: TGTGCCAGCCGGGAAACAGGGACGGGGTACGAGCAGTACTTC
abundance: .; v_gene: TRBV4-1; d_gene: .; j_gene: TRBJ2-2; CDR3aa: CASSHPLGNTGELFF; CDR3nt: TGCGCCAGCAGCCACCCCTTGGGGAACACCGGGGAGCTGTTTTTT
abundance: few; v_gene: TRBV4-1; d_gene: .; j_gene: TRBJ2-1; CDR3aa: CASSQVGHSNEQFF; CDR3nt: TGCGCCAGCAGCCAAGTAGGTCACAGCAATGAGCAGTTCTTC
abundance: many; v_gene: TRBV5-1; d_gene: .; j_gene: TRBJ2-7; CDR3aa: CASSLVQGSYEQYF; CDR3nt: TGTGCCAGCAGCTTAGTTCAGGGATCCTACGAGCAGTACTTC
abundance: .; v_gene: TRBV20-1; d_gene: TRBD2; j_gene: TRBJ2-1; CDR3aa: CSARRVTSGRSSNEQFF; CDR3nt: TGCAGTGCTAGACGGGTGACTAGCGGGAGATCCTCCAATGAGCAGTTCTTC
abundance: few; v_gene: TRBV20-1; d_gene: .; j_gene: TRBJ2-3; CDR3aa: CSALGHPSDTQYF; CDR3nt: TGCAGTGCTCTGGGACACCCGAGCGATACGCAGTATTTT
abundance: many; v_gene: TRBV5-5; d_gene: .; j_gene: TRBJ2-3; CDR3aa: CASSLSRGSTDTQYF; CDR3nt: TGTGCCAGCAGCTTGTCTCGCGGTAGCACAGATACGCAGTATTTT
abundance: .; v_gene: TRBV27; d_gene: TRBD1; j_gene: TRBJ1-5; CDR3aa: CASRGQGINQPQHF; CDR3nt: TGTGCCAGCAGGGGACAGGGGATAAATCAGCCCCAGCATTTT
abundance: few; v_gene: TRBV18; d_gene: TRBD1; j_gene: TRBJ1-5; CDR3aa: CASSPAGTGTSQPQHF; CDR3nt: TGTGCCAGCTCACCAGCCGGGACAGGGACAAGTCAGCCCCAGCATTTT
abundance: many; v_gene: TRBV20-1; d_gene: TRBD2; j_gene: TRBJ2-1; CDR3aa: CSARGGTSGYNEQFF; CDR3nt: TGCAGTGCTAGAGGAGGGACTAGCGGCTACAATGAGCAGTTCTTC
abundance: .; v_gene: TRBV7-9; d_gene: .; j_gene: TRBJ2-5; CDR3aa: CASSSYRVQTQYF; CDR3nt: TGTGCCAGCAGCTCGTACAGGGTTCAGACCCAGTACTTC
abundance: few; v_gene: TRBV12-3/TRBV12-4; d_gene: .; j_gene: TRBJ2-5; CDR3aa: CASSLPSPLETQYF; CDR3nt: TGTGCCAGCAGTTTACCTAGCCCGCTGGAGACCCAGTACTTC
abundance: .; v_gene: TRBV20-1; d_gene: .; j_gene: TRBJ2-5; CDR3aa: CSARAPAQETQYF; CDR3nt: TGCAGTGCTAGAGCGCCAGCCCAAGAGACCCAGTACTTC
abundance: .; v_gene: TRBV9; d_gene: .; j_gene: TRBJ2-5; CDR3aa: CASSPRTGTSGEETQYF; CDR3nt: TGTGCCAGCAGCCCCCGAACCGGGACGAGTGGGGAAGAGACCCAGTACTTC
abundance: .; v_gene: TRBV20-1; d_gene: .; j_gene: TRBJ2-6; CDR3aa: CSATKLSRANVLTF; CDR3nt: TGCAGTGCTACCAAACTTAGTAGGGCCAACGTCCTGACTTTC
abundance: .; v_gene: TRBV4-3; d_gene: .; j_gene: TRBJ2-3; CDR3aa: CASSQALLRGRYSTDTQYF; CDR3nt: TGCGCCAGCAGCCAAGCCCTATTACGGGGACGGTATAGCACAGATACGCAGTATTTT
abundance: few; v_gene: TRBV25-1; d_gene: TRBD1; j_gene: TRBJ2-2; CDR3aa: CASSGDRGPGELFF; CDR3nt: TGTGCCAGCAGTGGGGACAGGGGACCCGGGGAGCTGTTTTTT
abundance: .; v_gene: TRBV9; d_gene: .; j_gene: TRBJ2-1; CDR3aa: CASSVARRASYNEQFF; CDR3nt: TGTGCCAGCAGCGTAGCGCGCCGAGCCTCCTACAATGAGCAGTTCTTC
abundance: .; v_gene: TRBV29-1; d_gene: TRBD1; j_gene: TRBJ2-7; CDR3aa: CSVDNRGSHEQYF; CDR3nt: TGCAGCGTGGACAACAGGGGATCCCACGAGCAGTACTTC
abundance: once; v_gene: TRBV2; d_gene: TRBD1; j_gene: TRBJ2-1; CDR3aa: CAKRTGPSEQFF; CDR3nt: TGTGCCAAGCGGACAGGGCCGAGTGAGCAGTTCTTC
abundance: many; v_gene: TRBV29-1; d_gene: .; j_gene: TRBJ2-1; CDR3aa: CRVSEADSYNEQFF; CDR3nt: TGCAGGGTATCAGAGGCAGACTCCTACAATGAGCAGTTCTTC
abundance: few; v_gene: TRBV12-3/TRBV12-4; d_gene: TRBD1; j_gene: TRBJ1-5; CDR3aa: CASRRQGMRENQPQHF; CDR3nt: TGTGCCAGCAGACGACAGGGGATGAGGGAAAATCAGCCCCAGCATTTT
abundance: .; v_gene: TRBV7-6; d_gene: .; j_gene: TRBJ2-1; CDR3aa: CASSPQQPEQFF; CDR3nt: TGTGCCAGCAGCCCTCAACAACCGGAGCAGTTCTTC
abundance: few; v_gene: TRBV7-9; d_gene: .; j_gene: TRBJ1-1; CDR3aa: CASSLRGSMNTEAFF; CDR3nt: TGTGCCAGCAGCTTACGGGGATCTATGAACACTGAAGCTTTCTTT
abundance: .; v_gene: TRBV12-5; d_gene: TRBD1; j_gene: TRBJ1-4; CDR3aa: CASASGGEKLFF; CDR3nt: TGTGCTAGTGCCTCAGGGGGTGAAAAACTGTTTTTT
abundance: .; v_gene: TRBV24-1; d_gene: .; j_gene: TRBJ1-2; CDR3aa: CATSDSDGRRRDF; CDR3nt: TGTGCCACCAGTGATTCGGACGGCCGCCGAAGGGACTTC
abundance: few; v_gene: TRBV4-1; d_gene: TRBD2; j_gene: TRBJ2-1; CDR3aa: CASSQEGLAGYNEQFF; CDR3nt: TGCGCCAGCAGCCAAGAAGGTCTAGCGGGATACAATGAGCAGTTCTTC
abundance: many; v_gene: TRBV29-1; d_gene: .; j_gene: TRBJ1-5; CDR3aa: CSAPPRAVGSQPQHF; CDR3nt: TGCAGCGCACCCCCTCGAGCGGTGGGCAGTCAGCCCCAGCATTTT
abundance: .; v_gene: TRBV11-2; d_gene: .; j_gene: TRBJ2-3; CDR3aa: CASSLGIITDTQYF; CDR3nt: TGTGCCAGCAGCTTGGGTATTATCACAGATACGCAGTATTTT
abundance: many; v_gene: TRBV20-1; d_gene: .; j_gene: TRBJ1-5; CDR3aa: CSARDGNSNQPQHF; CDR3nt: TGCAGTGCTAGAGACGGGAATAGCAATCAGCCCCAGCATTTT
abundance: .; v_gene: TRBV5-8; d_gene: .; j_gene: TRBJ1-1; CDR3aa: CATNPGRVATEAFF; CDR3nt: TGTGCCACCAACCCGGGCAGAGTCGCCACTGAAGCTTTCTTT
abundance: .; v_gene: TRBV7-9; d_gene: .; j_gene: TRBJ1-1; CDR3aa: CASSLARLNTEAFF; CDR3nt: TGTGCCAGCAGCTTAGCTAGACTGAACACTGAAGCTTTCTTT
abundance: .; v_gene: TRBV7-2; d_gene: TRBD2; j_gene: TRBJ2-2; CDR3aa: CASSLGTSGRDMELFF; CDR3nt: TGTGCCAGCAGCCTAGGGACTAGCGGGAGGGATATGGAGCTGTTTTTT
abundance: .; v_gene: TRBV7-3; d_gene: TRBD2; j_gene: TRBJ2-2; CDR3aa: CASSLSSGRSGELFF; CDR3nt: TGTGCCAGCAGTCTCTCTAGCGGGAGGTCCGGGGAGCTGTTTTTT
abundance: few; v_gene: TRBV6-5; d_gene: TRBD1; j_gene: TRBJ2-7; CDR3aa: CASRQGPEQYF; CDR3nt: TGTGCCAGCAGACAGGGGCCCGAGCAGTACTTC
abundance: few; v_gene: TRBV4-2; d_gene: .; j_gene: TRBJ2-4; CDR3aa: CASSQEKTGLAKNIQYF; CDR3nt: TGTGCCAGCAGCCAAGAAAAGACAGGCCTAGCCAAAAACATTCAGTACTTC
abundance: few; v_gene: TRBV27; d_gene: TRBD2; j_gene: TRBJ2-3; CDR3aa: CASSLFSGTTDTQYF; CDR3nt: TGTGCCAGCAGTTTATTTAGCGGGACTACAGATACGCAGTATTTT
abundance: many; v_gene: TRBV20-1; d_gene: .; j_gene: TRBJ2-1; CDR3aa: CSARDPRNPSYNEQFF; CDR3nt: TGCAGTGCTAGAGATCCCCGGAATCCCTCCTACAATGAGCAGTTCTTC
abundance: few; v_gene: TRBV20-1; d_gene: .; j_gene: TRBJ1-4; CDR3aa: CSARELGEKLFF; CDR3nt: TGCAGTGCTAGAGAGCTGGGCGAAAAACTGTTTTTT
abundance: few; v_gene: TRBV12-3/TRBV12-4; d_gene: .; j_gene: TRBJ2-3; CDR3aa: CASRDAGTDTQYF; CDR3nt: TGTGCCAGCAGGGACGCCGGCACAGATACGCAGTATTTT
abundance: .; v_gene: TRBV12-3/TRBV12-4; d_gene: .; j_gene: TRBJ1-5; CDR3aa: CASSLGRDNQPQHF; CDR3nt: TGTGCCAGCAGTTTGGGGAGGGACAATCAGCCCCAGCATTTT
abundance: .; v_gene: TRBV4-1; d_gene: .; j_gene: TRBJ1-4; CDR3aa: CASSPTGSRNEKLFF; CDR3nt: TGCGCCAGCAGCCCGACAGGTTCTAGGAATGAAAAACTGTTTTTT
abundance: few; v_gene: TRBV20-1; d_gene: TRBD1; j_gene: TRBJ1-1; CDR3aa: CSARDQGVGLGTEAFF; CDR3nt: TGCAGTGCTAGAGACCAGGGGGTGGGGCTGGGCACTGAAGCTTTCTTT
abundance: few; v_gene: TRBV6-2/TRBV6-3; d_gene: .; j_gene: TRBJ2-7; CDR3aa: CASSYSVASAELQYF; CDR3nt: TGTGCCAGCAGTTACAGTGTGGCTAGCGCGGAGCTGCAGTACTTC
abundance: few; v_gene: TRBV15; d_gene: .; j_gene: TRBJ1-6; CDR3aa: CATSRDGTPNSPLHF; CDR3nt: TGTGCCACCAGCAGAGACGGGACTCCAAATTCACCCCTCCACTTT
abundance: few; v_gene: TRBV24-1; d_gene: .; j_gene: TRBJ2-1; CDR3aa: CATSHTDFYNEQFF; CDR3nt: TGTGCCACCAGCCACACAGACTTCTACAATGAGCAGTTCTTC
abundance: few; v_gene: TRBV9; d_gene: .; j_gene: TRBJ2-3; CDR3aa: CASSAEETGRGTDTQYF; CDR3nt: TGTGCCAGCAGCGCTGAAGAAACAGGGCGAGGAACAGATACGCAGTATTTT
abundance: .; v_gene: TRBV12-3/TRBV12-4; d_gene: .; j_gene: TRBJ2-1; CDR3aa: CASSSRRALGFNEQFF; CDR3nt: TGTGCCAGCAGCTCACGGAGGGCCCTGGGATTCAATGAGCAGTTCTTC
abundance: many; v_gene: TRBV29-1; d_gene: .; j_gene: TRBJ1-2; CDR3aa: CSVEDDRNYGYTF; CDR3nt: TGCAGCGTTGAAGATGACAGGAACTATGGCTACACCTTC